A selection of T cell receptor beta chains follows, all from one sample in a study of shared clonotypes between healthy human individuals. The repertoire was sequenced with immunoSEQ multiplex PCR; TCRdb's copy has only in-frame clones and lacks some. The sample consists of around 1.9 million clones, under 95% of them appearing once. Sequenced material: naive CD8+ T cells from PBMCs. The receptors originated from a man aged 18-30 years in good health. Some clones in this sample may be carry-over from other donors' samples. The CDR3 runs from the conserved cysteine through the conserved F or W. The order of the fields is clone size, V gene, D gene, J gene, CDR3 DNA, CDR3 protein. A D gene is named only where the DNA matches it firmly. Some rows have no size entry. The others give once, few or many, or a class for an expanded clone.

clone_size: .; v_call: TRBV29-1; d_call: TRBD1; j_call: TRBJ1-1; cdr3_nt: TGCAGCGTTGGACAGGGCCCTTCCGCGGCTTTCTTT; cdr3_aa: CSVGQGPSAAFF
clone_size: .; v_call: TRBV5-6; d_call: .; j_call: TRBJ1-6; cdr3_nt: TGTGCCAGCATCGAGAGGCCCGCTTCACCCCTCCACTTT; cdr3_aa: CASIERPASPLHF
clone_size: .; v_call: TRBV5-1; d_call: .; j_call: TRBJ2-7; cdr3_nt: TGCGCCAGCAGCTTTAATGATCACGAGCAGTACTTC; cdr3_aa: CASSFNDHEQYF
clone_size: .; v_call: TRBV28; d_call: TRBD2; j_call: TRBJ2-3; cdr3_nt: TGTGCCAGCAGTCCCTATAGCGGGAGTAGGGATACGCAGTATTTT; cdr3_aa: CASSPYSGSRDTQYF
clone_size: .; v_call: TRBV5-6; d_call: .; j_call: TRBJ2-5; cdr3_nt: TGTGCCAGCAGCTTGGGAGCATGGGGGGAGACCCAGTACTTC; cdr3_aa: CASSLGAWGETQYF
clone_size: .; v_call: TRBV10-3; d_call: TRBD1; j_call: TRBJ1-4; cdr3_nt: TGTGCCATCAGTGATCCGATGACAGGGGTAAACGAAAAACTGTTTTTT; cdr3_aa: CAISDPMTGVNEKLFF
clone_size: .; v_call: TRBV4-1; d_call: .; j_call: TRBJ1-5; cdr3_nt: TGCGCCAGCAGCCAATTAACTACTAATAGCAATCAGCCCCAGCATTTT; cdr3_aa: CASSQLTTNSNQPQHF
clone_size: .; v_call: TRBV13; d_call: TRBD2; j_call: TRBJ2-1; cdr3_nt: TGTGCCAGCAGCACTTCCGGGACTAGAGTGCGGGAGCAGTTCTTC; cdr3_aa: CASSTSGTRVREQFF
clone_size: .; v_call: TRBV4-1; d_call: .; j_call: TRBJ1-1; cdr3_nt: TGCGCCAGCAGCCATGGGGGGGCGGGCACTGAAGCTTTCTTT; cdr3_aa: CASSHGGAGTEAFF
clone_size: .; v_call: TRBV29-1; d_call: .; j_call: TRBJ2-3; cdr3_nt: TGCAGCGTCTCGACGGGAAGCACAGATACGCAGTATTTT; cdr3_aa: CSVSTGSTDTQYF
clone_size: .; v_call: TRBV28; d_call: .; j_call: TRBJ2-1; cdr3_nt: TGTGCCAGCACCTTCCTAGAAGGCGGGGTAGAGCAGTTCTTC; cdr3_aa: CASTFLEGGVEQFF
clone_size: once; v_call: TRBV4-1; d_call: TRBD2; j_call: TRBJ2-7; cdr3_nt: TGCGCCAGCAGCCAACCTCCGACTAGCGGGGGTTACGAGCAGTACTTC; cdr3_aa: CASSQPPTSGGYEQYF
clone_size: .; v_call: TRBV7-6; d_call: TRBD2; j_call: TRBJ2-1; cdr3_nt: TGTGCCAGCAGCATACTAGCGGGAGCGCGGTACAATGAGCAGTTCTTC; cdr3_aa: CASSILAGARYNEQFF
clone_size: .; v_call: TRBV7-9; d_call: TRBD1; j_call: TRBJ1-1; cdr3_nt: TGTGCCAGCAGCTTAGGTTTTGTCCCGGACAGGGTGCGCCCTGAAGCTTTCTTT; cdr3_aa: CASSLGFVPDRVRPEAFF
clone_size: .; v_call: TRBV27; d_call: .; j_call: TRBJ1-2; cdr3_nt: TGTGCCAGCAGTTTATATGGGAGGTTAAAGGATGGCTACACCTTC; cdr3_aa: CASSLYGRLKDGYTF
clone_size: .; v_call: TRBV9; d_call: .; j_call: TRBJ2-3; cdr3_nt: TGTGCCAGCAGCCTAACATCCCGGGGGGATACGCAGTATTTT; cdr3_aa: CASSLTSRGDTQYF